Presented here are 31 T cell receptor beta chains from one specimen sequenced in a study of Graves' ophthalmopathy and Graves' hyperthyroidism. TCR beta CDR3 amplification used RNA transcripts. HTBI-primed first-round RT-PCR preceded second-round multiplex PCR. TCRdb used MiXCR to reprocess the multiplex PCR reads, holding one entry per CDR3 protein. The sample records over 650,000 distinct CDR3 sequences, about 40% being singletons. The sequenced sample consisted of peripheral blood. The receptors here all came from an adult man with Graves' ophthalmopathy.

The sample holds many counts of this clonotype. The CDR3 coding sequence is TGCAGTGCTAGAGTGGGAGTGATCGAGACCCAGTACTTC. This encodes CSARVGVIETQYF. The chain links TRBV20-1 to TRBJ2-5; the D gene is possibly TRBD2 (5 bases). V was clipped by 1 base and J by 5 bases, with 11 bases between them. Germline values: CDR1 DFQATT, CDR2 SNEGSKA (reference sequence). The CDR3 has 13 amino acids.

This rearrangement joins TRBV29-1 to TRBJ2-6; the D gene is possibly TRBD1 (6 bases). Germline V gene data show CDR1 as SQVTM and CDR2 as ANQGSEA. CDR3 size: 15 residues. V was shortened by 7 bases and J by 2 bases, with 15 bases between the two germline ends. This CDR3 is CSGGDTYTGANVLTF. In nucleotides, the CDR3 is TGCAGCGGTGGGGACACCTACACTGGGGCCAACGTCCTGACTTTC.

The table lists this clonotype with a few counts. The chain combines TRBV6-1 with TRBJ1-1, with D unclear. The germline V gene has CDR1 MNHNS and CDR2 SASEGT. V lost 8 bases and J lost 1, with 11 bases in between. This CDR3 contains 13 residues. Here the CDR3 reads CASGKGRNTEAFF. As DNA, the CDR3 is TGTGCCAGCGGAAAAGGGAGGAACACTGAAGCTTTCTTT.

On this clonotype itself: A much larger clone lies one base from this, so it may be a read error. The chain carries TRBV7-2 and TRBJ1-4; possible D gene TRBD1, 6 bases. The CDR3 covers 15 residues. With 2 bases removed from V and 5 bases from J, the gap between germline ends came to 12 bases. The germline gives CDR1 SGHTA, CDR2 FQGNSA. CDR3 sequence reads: CASSLLSQGNEKLFF. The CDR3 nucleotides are TGTGCCAGCAGCTTACTATCACAGGGAAATGAAAAACTGTTTTTT.

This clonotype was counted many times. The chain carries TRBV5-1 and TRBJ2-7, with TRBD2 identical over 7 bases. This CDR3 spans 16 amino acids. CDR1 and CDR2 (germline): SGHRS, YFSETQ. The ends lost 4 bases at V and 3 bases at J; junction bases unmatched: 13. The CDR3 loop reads CASSPAWTSSGYEQYF. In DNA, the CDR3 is TGCGCCAGCAGCCCCGCCTGGACTAGTTCCGGCTACGAGCAGTACTTC. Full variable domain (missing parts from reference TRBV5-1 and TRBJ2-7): KAGVTQTPRYLIKTRGQQVTLSCSPISGHRSVSWYQQTPGQGLQFLFEYFSETQRNKGNFPGRFSGRQFSNSRSEMNVSTLELGDSALYLCASSPAWTSSGYEQYFGPGTRLTVT.

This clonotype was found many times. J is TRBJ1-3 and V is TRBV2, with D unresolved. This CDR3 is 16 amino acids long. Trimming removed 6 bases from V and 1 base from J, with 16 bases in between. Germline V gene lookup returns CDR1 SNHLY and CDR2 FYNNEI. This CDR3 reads CASSLDDPNSGNTIYF. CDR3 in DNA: TGTGCCAGCAGCCTTGACGACCCGAATTCTGGAAACACCATATATTTT. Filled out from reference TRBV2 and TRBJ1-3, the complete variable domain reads EPEVTQTPSHQVTQMGQEVILRCVPISNHLYFYWYRQILGQKVEFLVSFYNNEISEKSEIFDDQFSVERPDGSNFTLKIRSTKLEDSAMYFCASSLDDPNSGNTIYFGEGSWLTVV.

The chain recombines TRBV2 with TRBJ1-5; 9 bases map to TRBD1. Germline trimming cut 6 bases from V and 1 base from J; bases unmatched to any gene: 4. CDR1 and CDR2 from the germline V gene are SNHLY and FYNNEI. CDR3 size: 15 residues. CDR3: CASRSTGGSNQPQHF. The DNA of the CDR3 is TGTGCCAGCAGGTCGACAGGGGGGAGCAATCAGCCCCAGCATTTT. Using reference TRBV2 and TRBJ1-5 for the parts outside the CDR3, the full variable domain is EPEVTQTPSHQVTQMGQEVILRCVPISNHLYFYWYRQILGQKVEFLVSFYNNEISEKSEIFDDQFSVERPDGSNFTLKIRSTKLEDSAMYFCASRSTGGSNQPQHFGDGTRLSIL.

The CDR3 sequence is CSVLGGGTKQETQYF. CDR3 DNA sequence: TGCAGCGTGTTGGGGGGTGGTACGAAGCAAGAGACCCAGTACTTC. The chain recombines TRBV29-1 with TRBJ2-5; maybe TRBD2 (6 bases). V was cut by 6 bases and J by 2 bases, with 19 bases left in between. This CDR3 has 15 residues. The V gene's germline CDR1 is SQVTM and CDR2 ANQGSEA. Full variable domain (outside the CDR3, taken from reference TRBV29-1 and TRBJ2-5): SAVISQKPSRDICQRGTSLTIQCQVDSQVTMMFWYRQQPGQSLTLIATANQGSEATYESGFVIDKFPISRPNLTFSTLTVSNMSPEDSSIYLCSVLGGGTKQETQYFGPGTRLLVL.

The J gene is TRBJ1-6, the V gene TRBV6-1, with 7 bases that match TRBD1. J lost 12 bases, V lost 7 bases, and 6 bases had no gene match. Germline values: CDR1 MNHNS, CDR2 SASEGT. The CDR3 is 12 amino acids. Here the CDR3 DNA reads TGTGCCAGCATGGACAGGTATGAACCCCTCCACTTT. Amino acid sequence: CASMDRYEPLHF.

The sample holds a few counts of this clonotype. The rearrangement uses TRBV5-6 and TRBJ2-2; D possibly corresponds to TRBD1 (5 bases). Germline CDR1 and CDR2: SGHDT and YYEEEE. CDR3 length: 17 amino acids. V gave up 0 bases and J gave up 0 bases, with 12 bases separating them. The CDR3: CASSLGGRPTNTGELFF. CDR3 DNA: TGTGCCAGCAGCTTGGGGGGCAGGCCCACGAACACCGGGGAGCTGTTTTTT.

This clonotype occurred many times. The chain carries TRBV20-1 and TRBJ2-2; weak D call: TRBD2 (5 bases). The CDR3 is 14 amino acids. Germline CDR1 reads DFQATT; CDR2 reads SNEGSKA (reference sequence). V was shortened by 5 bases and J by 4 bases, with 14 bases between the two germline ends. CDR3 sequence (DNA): TGCAGTGCTGTAGATAGCGCTGCCACCGGGGAGCTGTTTTTT. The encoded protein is CSAVDSAATGELFF.

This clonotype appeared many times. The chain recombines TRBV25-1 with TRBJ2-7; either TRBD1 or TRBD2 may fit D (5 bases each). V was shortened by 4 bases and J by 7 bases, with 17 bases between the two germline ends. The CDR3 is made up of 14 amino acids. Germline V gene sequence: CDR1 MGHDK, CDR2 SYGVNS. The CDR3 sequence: CASSVQGEAGEQYF. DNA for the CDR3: TGTGCCAGCAGTGTTCAGGGAGAAGCTGGGGAGCAGTACTTC.

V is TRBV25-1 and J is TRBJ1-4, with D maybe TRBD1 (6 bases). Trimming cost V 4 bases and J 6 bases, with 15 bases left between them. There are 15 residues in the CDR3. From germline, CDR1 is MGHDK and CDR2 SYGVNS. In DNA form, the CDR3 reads TGTGCCAGCAGTGTAACGGGACATCGCGATGAAAAACTGTTTTTT. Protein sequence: CASSVTGHRDEKLFF.

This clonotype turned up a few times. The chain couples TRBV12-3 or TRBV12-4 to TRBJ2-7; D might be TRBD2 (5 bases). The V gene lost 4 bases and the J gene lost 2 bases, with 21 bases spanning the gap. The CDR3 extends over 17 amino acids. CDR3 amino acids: CASSYPGWVAPAYEQYF. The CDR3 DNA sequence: TGTGCCAGCAGTTACCCCGGGTGGGTAGCGCCCGCCTACGAGCAGTACTTC.

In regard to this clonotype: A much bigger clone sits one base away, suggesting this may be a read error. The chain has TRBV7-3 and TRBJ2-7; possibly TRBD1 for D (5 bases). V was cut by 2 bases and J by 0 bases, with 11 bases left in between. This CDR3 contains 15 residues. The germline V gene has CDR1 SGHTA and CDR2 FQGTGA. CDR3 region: CASSLEAGHSYEQYF. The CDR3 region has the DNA TGTGCCAGCAGCTTAGAGGCAGGGCACTCCTACGAGCAGTACTTC.

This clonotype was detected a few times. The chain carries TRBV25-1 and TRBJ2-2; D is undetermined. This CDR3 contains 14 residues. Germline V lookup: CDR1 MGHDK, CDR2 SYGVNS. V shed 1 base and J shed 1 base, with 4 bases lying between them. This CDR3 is CASSEFKNTGELFF. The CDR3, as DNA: TGTGCCAGCAGTGAATTCAAGAACACCGGGGAGCTGTTTTTT. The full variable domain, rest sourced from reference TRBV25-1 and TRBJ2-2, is EADIYQTPRYLVIGTGKKITLECSQTMGHDKMYWYQQDPGMELHLIHYSYGVNSTEKGDLSSESTVSRIRTEHFPLTLESARPSHTSQYLCASSEFKNTGELFFGEGSRLTVL.

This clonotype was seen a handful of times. The CDR3 region has the DNA TGCAGTGCTAGTCTAGCGGGAGAGACCCAGTACTTC. Translation gives CSASLAGETQYF. The chain carries TRBV20-1 and TRBJ2-5; the match to TRBD2 covers 8 bases. The ends lost 3 bases at V and 4 bases at J; junction bases unmatched: 1. The CDR3 runs 12 residues. CDR1 DFQATT and CDR2 SNEGSKA come from the germline V gene (reference sequence).

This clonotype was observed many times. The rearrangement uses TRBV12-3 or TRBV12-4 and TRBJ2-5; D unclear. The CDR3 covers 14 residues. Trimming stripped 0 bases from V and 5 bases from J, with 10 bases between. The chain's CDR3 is CASSLAAPAETQYF. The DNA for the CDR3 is TGTGCCAGCAGTTTAGCAGCGCCGGCGGAGACCCAGTACTTC.

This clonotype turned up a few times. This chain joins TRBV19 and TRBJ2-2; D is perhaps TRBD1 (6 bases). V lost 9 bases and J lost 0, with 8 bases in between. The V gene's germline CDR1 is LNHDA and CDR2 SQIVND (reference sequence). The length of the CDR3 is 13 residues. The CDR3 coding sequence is TGTGCCAGCCGACAGGCGAACACCGGGGAGCTGTTTTTT. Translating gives CASRQANTGELFF.

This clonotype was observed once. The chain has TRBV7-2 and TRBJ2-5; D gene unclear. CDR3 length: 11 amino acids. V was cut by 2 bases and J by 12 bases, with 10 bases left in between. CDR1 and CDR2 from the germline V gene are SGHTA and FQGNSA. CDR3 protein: CASSLQETEYF. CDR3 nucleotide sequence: TGTGCCAGCAGCTTACAGGAGACGGAGTACTTC. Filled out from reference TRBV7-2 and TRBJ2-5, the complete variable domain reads GAGVSQSPSNKVTEKGKDVELRCDPISGHTALYWYRQSLGQGLEFLIYFQGNSAPDKSGLPSDRFSAERTGGSVSTLTIQRTQQEDSAVYLCASSLQETEYFGPGTRLLVL.

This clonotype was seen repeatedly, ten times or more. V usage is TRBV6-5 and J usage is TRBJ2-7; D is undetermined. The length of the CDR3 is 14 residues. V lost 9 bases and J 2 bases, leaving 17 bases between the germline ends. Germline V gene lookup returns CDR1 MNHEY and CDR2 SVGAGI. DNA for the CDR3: TGTGCCAGGAAGTGTGAGGCAGCGACCTACGAGCAGTACTTC. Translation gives CARKCEAATYEQYF.

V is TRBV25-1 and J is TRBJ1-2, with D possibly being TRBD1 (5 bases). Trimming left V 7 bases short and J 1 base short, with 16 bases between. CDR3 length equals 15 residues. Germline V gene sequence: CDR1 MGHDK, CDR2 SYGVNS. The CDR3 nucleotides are TGTGCCAGCATTTATTCTAACAGGCGTAACTATGGCTACACCTTC. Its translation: CASIYSNRRNYGYTF.

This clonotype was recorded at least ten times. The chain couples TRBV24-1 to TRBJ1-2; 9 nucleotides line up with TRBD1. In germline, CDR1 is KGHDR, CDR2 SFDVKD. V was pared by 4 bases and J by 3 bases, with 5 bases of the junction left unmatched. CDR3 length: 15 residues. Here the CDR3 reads CATSDPTGGDYGYTF. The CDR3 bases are TGTGCCACCAGTGACCCGACAGGGGGGGACTATGGCTACACCTTC.

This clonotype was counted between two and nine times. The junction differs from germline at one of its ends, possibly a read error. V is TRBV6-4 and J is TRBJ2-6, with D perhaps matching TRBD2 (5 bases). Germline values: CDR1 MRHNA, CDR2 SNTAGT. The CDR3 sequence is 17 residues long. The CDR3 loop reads CASSYSEVLSGANVLTF. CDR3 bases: TGTGCCAGCAGTTACTCGGAGGTTCTCTCTGGGGCCAACGTCCTGACTTTC.

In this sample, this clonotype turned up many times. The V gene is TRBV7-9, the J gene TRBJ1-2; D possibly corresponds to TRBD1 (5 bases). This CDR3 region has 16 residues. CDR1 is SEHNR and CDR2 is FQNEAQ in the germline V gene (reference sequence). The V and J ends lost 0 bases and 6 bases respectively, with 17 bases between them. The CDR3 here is CASSLANSGPTNGYTF. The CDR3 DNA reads TGTGCCAGCAGCTTAGCCAATTCGGGGCCGACGAATGGCTACACCTTC.

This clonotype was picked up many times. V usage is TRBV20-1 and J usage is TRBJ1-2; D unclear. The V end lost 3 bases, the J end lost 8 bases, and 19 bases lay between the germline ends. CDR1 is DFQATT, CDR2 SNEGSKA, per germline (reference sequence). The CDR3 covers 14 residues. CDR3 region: CSARGWTGEMGYTF. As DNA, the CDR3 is TGCAGTGCTAGGGGATGGACGGGTGAGATGGGCTACACCTTC.

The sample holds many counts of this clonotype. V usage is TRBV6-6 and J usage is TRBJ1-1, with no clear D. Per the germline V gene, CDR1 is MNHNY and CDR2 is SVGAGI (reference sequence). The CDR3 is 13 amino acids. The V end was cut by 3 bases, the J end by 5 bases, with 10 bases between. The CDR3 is CASSYLGITEAFF. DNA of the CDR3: TGTGCCAGCAGTTATTTGGGCATTACTGAAGCTTTCTTT.

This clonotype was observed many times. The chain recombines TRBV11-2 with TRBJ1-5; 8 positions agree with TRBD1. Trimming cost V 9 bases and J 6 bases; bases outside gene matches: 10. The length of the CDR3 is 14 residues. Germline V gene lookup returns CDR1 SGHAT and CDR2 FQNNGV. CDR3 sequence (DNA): TGTGCCAGTTCCGGACAGGGAGTCAGTCAGCCCCAGCATTTT. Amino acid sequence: CASSGQGVSQPQHF.

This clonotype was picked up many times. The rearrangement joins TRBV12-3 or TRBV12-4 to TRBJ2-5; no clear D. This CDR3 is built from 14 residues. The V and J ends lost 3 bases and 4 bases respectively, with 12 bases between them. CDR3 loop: CASSFSTTAETQYF. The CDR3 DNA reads TGTGCCAGCAGTTTTTCGACCACCGCAGAGACCCAGTACTTC.

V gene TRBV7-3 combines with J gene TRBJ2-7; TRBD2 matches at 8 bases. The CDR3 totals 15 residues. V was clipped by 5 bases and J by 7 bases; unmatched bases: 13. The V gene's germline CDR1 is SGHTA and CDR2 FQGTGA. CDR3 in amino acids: CASSTTGTSISEQYF. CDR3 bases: TGTGCCAGCAGCACCACCGGGACTAGTATTTCGGAGCAGTACTTC.

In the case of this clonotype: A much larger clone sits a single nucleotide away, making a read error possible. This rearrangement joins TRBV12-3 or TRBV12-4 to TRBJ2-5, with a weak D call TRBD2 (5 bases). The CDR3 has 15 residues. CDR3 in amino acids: CASSPGALRRRTRYF. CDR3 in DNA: TGTGCCAGCAGTCCAGGTGCACTAAGAAGGAGGACCCGGTACTTC.